The next 3 T cell receptor beta chains were all read from a single sample in a study of T cells in Graves' hyperthyroidism and ophthalmopathy. The source material, RNA transcripts, was used to amplify TCR beta CDR3 regions. The TCR CDR3 first-round RT-PCR relied on the HTBI primer set. A single record per CDR3 protein comes from TCRdb applying MiXCR to the multiplex PCR reads. The table records roughly 570,000 distinct CDR3 sequences, more than 15% of them present only once. Sequencing input: blood. These receptors all stem from a woman in her twenties or thirties with Graves' hyperthyroidism.

This clonotype came up a few times. The gene calls are TRBV27 and TRBJ2-7, with 9 bases aligning to TRBD2. Germline loops: CDR1 MNHEY, CDR2 SMNVEV (reference sequence). This CDR3 has 15 residues. With V trimmed by 5 bases and J by 1 base, 6 bases remained unmatched. The CDR3 coding sequence is TGTGCCAGCAGTACCCGACTAGCGGTGTCCTACGAGCAGTACTTC. It translates to CASSTRLAVSYEQYF.

The chain's CDR3 is CASRPRENYGYTF. The CDR3 nucleotides are TGTGCCAGTAGGCCCAGAGAGAACTATGGCTACACCTTC. The gene calls are TRBV19 and TRBJ1-2; D is unclear. From germline, CDR1 is LNHDA and CDR2 SQIVND (reference sequence). CDR3 length equals 13 residues. The V gene lost 6 bases and the J gene lost 2 bases, with 10 bases spanning the gap.

This clonotype was seen more than once but under ten times. The V and J genes are TRBV3-1 and TRBJ2-2; D might be TRBD2 (5 bases). The germline V and J ends were trimmed by 5 bases and 7 bases, with 8 bases remaining between them. The CDR3 sequence is 12 residues long. The germline CDR1 and CDR2 sequences are LGHDT and YNNKEL (reference sequence). The CDR3 DNA reads as TGTGCCAGCAGCGGGAGCGGCGGGGAGCTGTTTTTT. Encoded protein: CASSGSGGELFF.